Described below is a single T cell receptor beta chain sequence and its context. Its target is unknown. This sample was included in a study of CD8+ T cells in alopecia areata. Whole-study context: Treated patients swallowed 5 to 10 mg of oral tofacitinib twice daily. Findings and caveats of the study: Affected lesional scalp, above all in alopecia totalis/universalis, was more clonal than normal scalp. With patients, TCR sharing proved less clear than in mice, a difference possibly related to HLA.

V shed 4 bases and J shed 10 bases, with 17 bases lying between them. The germline V gene encodes CDR1 SGHTA and CDR2 FQGNSA. The CDR3 extends over 14 amino acids. Alopecia areata patients gave lesional scalp punch biopsies and peripheral blood samples. Following extraction, RNA underwent reverse transcription to cDNA, which served as the sequencing template. Repertoires were generated with immunoSEQ multiplex PCR, while TCRdb's copy carries only in-frame clones and drops some. The sample lists 140,000 to 150,000 clones; around three fifths were seen once. This clonotype was sampled from a human donor with alopecia areata. The chain combines TRBV7-2 with TRBJ2-1, with D tentatively TRBD1 (6 bases). The source material was CD4+ T cells sorted from blood, sampled at week 0. The CDR3 DNA follows: TGTGCCAGCAGCTCCTCCCGGACAGATGAGGAGCAGTTCTTC. Protein: CASSSSRTDEEQFF.